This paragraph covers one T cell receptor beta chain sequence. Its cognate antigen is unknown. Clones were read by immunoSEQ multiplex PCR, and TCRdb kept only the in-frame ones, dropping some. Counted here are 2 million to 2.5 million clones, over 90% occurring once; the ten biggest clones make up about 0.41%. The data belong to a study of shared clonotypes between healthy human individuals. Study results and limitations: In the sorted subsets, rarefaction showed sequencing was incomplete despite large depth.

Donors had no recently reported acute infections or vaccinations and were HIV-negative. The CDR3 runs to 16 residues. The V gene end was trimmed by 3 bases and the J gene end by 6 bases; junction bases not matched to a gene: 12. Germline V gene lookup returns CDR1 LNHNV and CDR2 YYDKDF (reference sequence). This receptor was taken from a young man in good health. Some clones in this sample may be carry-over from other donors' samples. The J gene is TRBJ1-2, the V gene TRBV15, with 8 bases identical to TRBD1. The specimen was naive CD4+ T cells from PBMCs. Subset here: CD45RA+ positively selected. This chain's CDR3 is CATSRGGGQGGDGYTF. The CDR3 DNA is TGTGCCACCAGCAGGGGGGGAGGACAGGGCGGGGATGGCTACACCTTC.